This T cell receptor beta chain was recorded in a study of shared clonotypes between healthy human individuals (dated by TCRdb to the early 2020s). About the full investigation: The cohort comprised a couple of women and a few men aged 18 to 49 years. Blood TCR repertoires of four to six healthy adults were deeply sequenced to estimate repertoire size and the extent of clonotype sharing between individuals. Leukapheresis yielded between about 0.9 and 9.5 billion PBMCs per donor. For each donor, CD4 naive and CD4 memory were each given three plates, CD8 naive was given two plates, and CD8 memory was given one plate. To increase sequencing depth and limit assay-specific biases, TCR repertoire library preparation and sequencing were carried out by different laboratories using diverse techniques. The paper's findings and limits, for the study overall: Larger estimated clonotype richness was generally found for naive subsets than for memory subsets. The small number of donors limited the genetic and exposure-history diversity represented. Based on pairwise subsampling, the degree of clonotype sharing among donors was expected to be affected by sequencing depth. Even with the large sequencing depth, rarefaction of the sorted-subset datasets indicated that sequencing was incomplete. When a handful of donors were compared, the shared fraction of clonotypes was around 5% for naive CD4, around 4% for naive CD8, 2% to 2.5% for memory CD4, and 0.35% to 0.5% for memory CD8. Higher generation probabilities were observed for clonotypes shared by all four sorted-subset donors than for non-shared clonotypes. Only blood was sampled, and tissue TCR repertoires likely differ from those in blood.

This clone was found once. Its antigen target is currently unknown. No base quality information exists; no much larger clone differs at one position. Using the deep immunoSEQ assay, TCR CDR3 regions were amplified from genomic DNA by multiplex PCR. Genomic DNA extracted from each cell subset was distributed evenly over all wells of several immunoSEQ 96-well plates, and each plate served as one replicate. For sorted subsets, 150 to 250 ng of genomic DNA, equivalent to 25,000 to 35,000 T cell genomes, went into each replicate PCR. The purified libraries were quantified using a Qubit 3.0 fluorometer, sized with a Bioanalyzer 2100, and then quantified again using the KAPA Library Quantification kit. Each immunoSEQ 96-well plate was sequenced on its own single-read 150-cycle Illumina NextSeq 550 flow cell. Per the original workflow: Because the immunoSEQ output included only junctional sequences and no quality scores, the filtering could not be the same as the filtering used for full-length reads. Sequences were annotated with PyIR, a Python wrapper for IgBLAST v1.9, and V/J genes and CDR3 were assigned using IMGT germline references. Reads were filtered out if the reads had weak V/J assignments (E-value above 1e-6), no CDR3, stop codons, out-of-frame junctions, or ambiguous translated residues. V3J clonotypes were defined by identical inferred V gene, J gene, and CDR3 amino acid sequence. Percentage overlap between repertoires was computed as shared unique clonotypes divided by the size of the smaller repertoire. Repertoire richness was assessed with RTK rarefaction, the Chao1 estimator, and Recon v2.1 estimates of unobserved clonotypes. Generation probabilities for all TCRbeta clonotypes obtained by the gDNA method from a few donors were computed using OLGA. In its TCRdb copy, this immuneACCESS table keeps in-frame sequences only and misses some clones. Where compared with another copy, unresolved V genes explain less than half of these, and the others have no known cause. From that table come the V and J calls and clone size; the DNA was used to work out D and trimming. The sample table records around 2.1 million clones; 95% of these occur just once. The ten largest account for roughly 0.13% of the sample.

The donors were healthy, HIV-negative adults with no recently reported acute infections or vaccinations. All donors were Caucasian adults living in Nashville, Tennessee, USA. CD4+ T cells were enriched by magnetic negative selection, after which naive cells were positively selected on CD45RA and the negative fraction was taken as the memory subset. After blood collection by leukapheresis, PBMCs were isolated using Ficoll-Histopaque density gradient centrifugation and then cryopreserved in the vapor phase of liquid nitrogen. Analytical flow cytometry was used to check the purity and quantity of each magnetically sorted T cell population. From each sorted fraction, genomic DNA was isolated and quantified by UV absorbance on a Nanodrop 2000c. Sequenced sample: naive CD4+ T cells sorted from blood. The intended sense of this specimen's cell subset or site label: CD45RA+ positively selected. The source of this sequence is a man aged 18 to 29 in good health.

The sequence in DNA is TGTGCCAGTAGTCACGACAGGGGCAATCAGCCCCAGCATTTT. This gives the protein CASSHDRGNQPQHF. This receptor chain uses TRBV19 and TRBJ1-5; TRBD1 matches 7 bases in the middle. Here V drops 5 bases and J drops 2 bases, and the junction holds 3 bases not matched to any gene. Taken from the germline V gene (reference sequence), the CDR1 and CDR2 loops are LNHDA and SQIVND. Measured from the cysteine to the phenylalanine, the CDR3 is 14 residues long. Only CDR3 DNA is held: 42 bases, read in frame from base 1.